These 32 T cell receptor beta chains were sequenced from one sample in a study of blood T cell repertoires in COVID-19 (dated by TCRdb to 2020 to 2022). The library was obtained by the immunoSEQ multiplex PCR assay. Not all clones reach the TCRdb copy of this immuneACCESS table, which keeps in-frame sequences only. Checked studies attribute under half of the gap to unresolved V genes and leave the rest unexplained. The sample contains about 62,000 clones, roughly 86% of them found a single time. The top ten hold 1% of the sample. The sequenced material came from peripheral blood. These receptors all stem from a man in his 70s with acute or convalescent COVID-19.

This chain links TRBV6-6 with TRBJ2-7; perhaps TRBD1 as D (5 bases). CDR3 length: 11 residues. The germline V gene has CDR1 MNHNY and CDR2 SVGAGI (reference sequence). V lost 7 bases and J lost 6, with 10 bases in between. The CDR3 DNA reads as TGTGCCAGCAAAGGGGATTCCGAGCAGTACTTC. It encodes CASKGDSEQYF.

This rearrangement joins TRBV5-4 to TRBJ2-1, with 13 bases that match TRBD2. The CDR3 is 15 amino acids. With 4 bases clipped from V and 3 bases from J, the junction kept 1 base outside the gene matches. Germline V gene lookup returns CDR1 SGHNT and CDR2 YYREEE (reference sequence). CDR3 residues: CASSRTSGSYNEQFF. The CDR3 DNA reads TGTGCCAGCAGCAGGACTAGCGGGAGCTACAATGAGCAGTTCTTC.

The chain carries TRBV12-5 and TRBJ2-3; D unclear. The CDR3 sequence is 13 residues long. Germline CDR1 and CDR2: LGHNT and FRNRAP. Trimming stripped 5 bases from V and 7 bases from J, with 13 bases between. DNA of the CDR3: TGTGCTAGTGGTACCGAAACCGGGTATACGCAGTATTTT. Translation gives CASGTETGYTQYF.

The chain joins TRBV7-3 to TRBJ2-2, with 8 positions matching TRBD2. Germline loops: CDR1 SGHTA, CDR2 FQGTGA. This CDR3 is 16 amino acids long. The V gene end was trimmed by 1 base and the J gene end by 5 bases; junction bases not matched to a gene: 6. CDR3 nucleotides: TGTGCCAGCAGCTTAAGGGTGGCTAGCGGGACCGGGGAGCTGTTTTTT. Translating gives CASSLRVASGTGELFF.

The rearrangement uses TRBV3-1 (or the pseudogene TRBV3-2) and TRBJ1-6; perhaps TRBD1 as D (6 bases). Germline V gene data show CDR1 as LGHDT and CDR2 as YNNKEL (reference sequence). This CDR3 is 15 amino acids long. V lost 5 bases and J lost 1, with 9 bases in between. The CDR3 loop reads CASSFRGSYNSPLHF. CDR3 nucleotide sequence: TGTGCCAGCAGCTTCAGGGGTTCCTATAATTCACCCCTCCACTTT.

The chain is built from TRBV24-1 and TRBJ2-3; 9 positions agree with TRBD1. CDR1 and CDR2 from the germline V gene are KGHDR and SFDVKD. Trimming took 0 bases from V and 11 from J; bases not matched to a gene: 2. The CDR3 is 13 amino acids. CDR3 sequence (DNA): TGTGCCACCAGTGATTTGCCGGGACAGGGGCAGTATTTT. Translated: CATSDLPGQGQYF.

The CDR3 spells CASSLTGTGNYGYTF. The CDR3 DNA follows: TGTGCCAGCAGCTTAACTGGAACAGGGAACTATGGCTACACCTTC. The chain has TRBV7-3 and TRBJ1-2; D possibly corresponds to TRBD1 (6 bases). The V end was cut by 0 bases, the J end by 2 bases, with 10 bases between. Germline-derived CDR1 and CDR2 are SGHTA and FQGTGA. The CDR3 spans 15 residues.

V gene TRBV5-1 combines with J gene TRBJ1-2, with 9 nucleotides matching TRBD1. The V segment lost 3 bases and the J segment 5 bases; nucleotides outside the gene matches: 5. Germline-derived CDR1 and CDR2 are SGHRS and YFSETQ. The CDR3 loop spans 14 amino acids. CDR3 region: CASSSDRGRYGYTF. CDR3 bases: TGCGCCAGCAGCTCGGACAGGGGTCGATATGGCTACACCTTC.

The chain links TRBV28 to TRBJ2-1, with 12 bases that match TRBD2. The germline V gene encodes CDR1 MDHEN and CDR2 SYDVKM. The CDR3 is made up of 15 amino acids. Trimming removed 5 bases from V and 8 bases from J; junction bases left unmatched: 7. As DNA, the CDR3 is TGTGCCAGCAGTCTACTAGCGGGAGGCAGGTATGAGCAGTTCTTC. Translation: CASSLLAGGRYEQFF.

This clone was recorded only once. The chain employs TRBV9 and TRBJ1-3; D ambiguous. Germline assignment: CDR1 SGDLS and CDR2 YYNGEE. The CDR3 covers 13 residues. V was pared by 5 bases and J by 0 bases, with 6 bases between. The CDR3 DNA sequence: TGTGCCAGCAGTCCATTCTCTGGAAACACCATATATTTT. Residues: CASSPFSGNTIYF.

The genes are TRBV27 and TRBJ2-2, with 9 positions matching TRBD2. The CDR3 sequence is 16 residues long. The germline CDR1 and CDR2 sequences are MNHEY and SMNVEV (reference sequence). Trimming cost V 3 bases and J 3 bases; bases outside gene matches: 5. The CDR3 sequence is CASSFLAGVDTGELFF. DNA for the CDR3: TGTGCCAGCAGTTTCTTAGCGGGGGTAGACACCGGGGAGCTGTTTTTT.

The rearrangement uses TRBV19 and TRBJ2-5, with 7 bases that match TRBD1. The V gene end was trimmed by 4 bases and the J gene end by 3 bases; junction bases not matched to a gene: 5. CDR1 is LNHDA and CDR2 is SQIVND in the germline V gene (reference sequence). This CDR3 comprises 14 residues. In DNA, the CDR3 is TGTGCCAGTAGTACGATCGGGACAGAAGAGACCCAGTACTTC. Translating gives CASSTIGTEETQYF.

The rearrangement uses TRBV6-5 and TRBJ1-5; D gene ambiguous. V was shortened by 5 bases and J by 5 bases, with 4 bases between the two germline ends. This CDR3 region has 11 residues. Per the germline V gene, CDR1 is MNHEY and CDR2 is SVGAGI. For the CDR3, the DNA is TGTGCCAGCAGTCCCGATCAGCCCCAGCATTTT. Translating gives CASSPDQPQHF.

The chain recombines TRBV5-1 with TRBJ1-1; 7 bases match TRBD1. This CDR3 region has 14 residues. V was pared by 4 bases and J by 5 bases, with 8 bases of the junction left unmatched. The germline gives CDR1 SGHRS, CDR2 YFSETQ. CDR3 region: CASSTRTGGTEAFF. The CDR3 bases are TGCGCCAGCAGCACCCGGACAGGTGGAACTGAAGCTTTCTTT.

By share, this clone ranks as medium-sized. The V and J genes are TRBV5-6 and TRBJ2-2; 8 nucleotides match TRBD1. Trimming at V came to 4 bases and at J to 3 bases, leaving 2 bases not matched to a gene. The CDR3 sequence is 14 residues long. Per the germline V gene, CDR1 is SGHDT and CDR2 is YYEEEE. CDR3 sequence (DNA): TGTGCCAGCAGCAAGGGACAGGACACCGGGGAGCTGTTTTTT. Its protein product is CASSKGQDTGELFF.

V usage is TRBV7-3 and J usage is TRBJ2-4; possibly TRBD1 for D (6 bases). Trimming removed 4 bases at V and 8 bases at J, with 12 bases between. Germline CDR1 and CDR2: SGHTA and FQGTGA. The CDR3 has 13 amino acids. As DNA, the CDR3 is TGTGCCAGCAGCTCCGCAGGGGATGACATTCAGTACTTC. It codes for CASSSAGDDIQYF.

The rearrangement links TRBV7-2 to TRBJ2-1, with D possibly TRBD2 on 5 matching bases. V lost 2 bases and J 0 bases, leaving 17 bases between the germline ends. Germline CDR1 is SGHTA and CDR2 is FQGNSA. This CDR3 has 18 amino acids. As DNA, the CDR3 is TGTGCCAGCAGCTTAATTAACAGCGGTGTGAGCTCCTACAATGAGCAGTTCTTC. This encodes CASSLINSGVSSYNEQFF.

CDR3 sequence reads: CSASRPGGYQPQHF. CDR3 DNA: TGCAGTGCTAGTCGGCCAGGGGGCTATCAGCCCCAGCATTTT. The V gene is TRBV20-1, the J gene TRBJ1-5; 8 nucleotides agree with TRBD1. The CDR3 sequence is 14 residues long. Germline CDR1 is DFQATT and CDR2 is SNEGSKA (reference sequence). V lost 3 bases, J lost 5 bases, and 6 bases stayed unmatched.

A note on this clone: One junction end disagrees with the germline gene, perhaps due to a read error. This chain joins TRBV6-4 and TRBJ1-1; D remains ambiguous. Germline V gene data show CDR1 as MRHNA and CDR2 as SNTAGT. The CDR3 runs 12 residues. This CDR3 reads CDSGYLGGGAFF. Written as DNA, the CDR3 is TGTGACAGCGGCTACTTGGGCGGAGGAGCTTTCTTT.

This clone occurred a few times. This chain connects TRBV27 to TRBJ1-2, with TRBD1 identical over 8 bases. CDR1 and CDR2 (germline): MNHEY, SMNVEV (reference sequence). The ends lost 4 bases at V and 2 bases at J; junction bases unmatched: 3. The CDR3 runs 14 residues. The CDR3 spells CASSYRQGNYGYTF. CDR3 in DNA: TGTGCCAGCAGTTATCGACAGGGGAACTATGGCTACACCTTC.

V and J are TRBV5-1 and TRBJ1-2, with 7 nucleotides matching TRBD1. After removal of 1 base from V and 5 bases from J, the junction contained 2 bases not matched to a gene. Germline V gene data show CDR1 as SGHRS and CDR2 as YFSETQ. The CDR3 runs to 13 residues. The chain's CDR3 is CASSLSQGYGYTF. The CDR3 nucleotides read TGCGCCAGCAGCTTGTCACAGGGGTATGGCTACACCTTC. Together with reference TRBV5-1 and TRBJ1-2, the CDR3 gives the full variable domain: KAGVTQTPRYLIKTRGQQVTLSCSPISGHRSVSWYQQTPGQGLQFLFEYFSETQRNKGNFPGRFSGRQFSNSRSEMNVSTLELGDSALYLCASSLSQGYGYTFGSGTRLTVV.

The rearrangement links TRBV6-5 to TRBJ2-1, with TRBD1 as a possible D gene (6 bases). The V gene's germline CDR1 is MNHEY and CDR2 SVGAGI. Trimming took off 9 bases at V and 6 bases at J, with 18 bases between the two ends. The CDR3 spans 14 residues. The CDR3 bases are TGTGCCAGTTACAGACAGGTCAGCGGCAATGAGCAGTTCTTC. It encodes CASYRQVSGNEQFF.

The V gene is TRBV5-5, the J gene TRBJ1-2, with 7 bases fitting TRBD1. Per the germline V gene, CDR1 is SGHKS and CDR2 is YYEKEE (reference sequence). With 4 bases clipped from V and 7 bases from J, the junction kept 16 bases outside the gene matches. This CDR3 region has 16 residues. The CDR3: CASSNGSTGAGVGYTF. Written as DNA, the CDR3 is TGTGCCAGCAGCAATGGTTCCACAGGGGCTGGGGTTGGCTACACCTTC.

The rearrangement links TRBV18 to TRBJ2-7; maybe TRBD1 (7 bases). This CDR3 spans 19 amino acids. The germline CDR1 and CDR2 sequences are KGHSH and LQKENI. V lost 0 bases to trimming and J lost 7 bases, with 28 bases between them. In DNA form, the CDR3 reads TGTGCCAGCTCACCACCGGCGGAGGGGGCGCGCCCTGGTATTTGGGAGCAGTACTTC. Translated: CASSPPAEGARPGIWEQYF.

The CDR3 region has the DNA TGTGCCAGCAGTTACCTCCACCAGGGGCCGAACACTGAAGCTTTCTTT. Protein product: CASSYLHQGPNTEAFF. The V gene is TRBV6-5, the J gene TRBJ1-1; tentative D call: TRBD1 (6 bases). Trimming shortened V by 2 bases and J by 1 base, and 14 bases separated the two germline ends. Germline CDR1 is MNHEY and CDR2 is SVGAGI. This CDR3 has 16 residues.

The CDR3 sequence: CASSPTIASTDTQYF. CDR3 DNA sequence: TGTGCCAGCAGCCCAACTATAGCCTCCACAGATACGCAGTATTTT. V gene TRBV7-3 combines with J gene TRBJ2-3; D uncertain. Trimming stripped 5 bases from V and 2 bases from J, with 14 bases between. CDR1 SGHTA and CDR2 FQGTGA come from the germline V gene. The CDR3 has 15 residues.

The V gene is TRBV19, the J gene TRBJ1-5, with a tentative D call TRBD1 (5 bases). This CDR3 has 13 amino acids. Germline assignment: CDR1 LNHDA and CDR2 SQIVND (reference sequence). V was pared by 8 bases and J by 5 bases, with 13 bases between. CDR3 sequence: CASSGGGYQPQHF. In DNA, the CDR3 is TGTGCCAGTTCCGGGGGAGGGTATCAGCCCCAGCATTTT.

The chain employs TRBV10-3 and TRBJ2-7; TRBD2 agrees at 8 bases. From germline, CDR1 is ENHRY and CDR2 SYGVKD. V was clipped by 6 bases and J by 6 bases; unmatched bases: 10. CDR3 size: 14 residues. The CDR3: CAISPGTSLREQYF. In nucleotides, the CDR3 is TGTGCCATCAGCCCCGGGACTAGTCTCCGCGAGCAGTACTTC.

This chain connects TRBV28 to TRBJ1-5; unclear D gene. CDR3 length: 15 residues. The germline V gene encodes CDR1 MDHEN and CDR2 SYDVKM. V was trimmed by 6 bases and J by 6 bases, leaving 18 bases between them. The CDR3: CASSPRGRSIQPQHF. The CDR3 nucleotides read TGTGCCAGCAGCCCCCGGGGTCGCTCAATTCAGCCCCAGCATTTT.

V and J are TRBV6-5 and TRBJ1-1, with 7 positions matching TRBD1. In germline, CDR1 is MNHEY, CDR2 SVGAGI. The CDR3 consists of 12 residues. V shed 2 bases and J 11 bases; nucleotides not matched to a gene: 5. For the CDR3, the DNA is TGTGCCAGCAGTTACCCGACAGGGCTGGCTTTCTTT. The encoded protein is CASSYPTGLAFF.

The chain is built from TRBV2 and TRBJ2-1; 13 positions match TRBD2. V dropped 4 bases and J dropped 8; count of bases not matched to a gene: 5. This CDR3 contains 15 residues. Germline CDR1 SNHLY, CDR2 FYNNEI. The CDR3 nucleotides read TGTGCCAGCAGTGGAACTAGCGGGAGGGCCGATGAGCAGTTCTTC. This gives the protein CASSGTSGRADEQFF.

The CDR3 loop is CASRPPGLKTDTQYF. The DNA of the CDR3 is TGTGCCAGCAGGCCTCCGGGACTTAAAACAGATACGCAGTATTTT. The V call is TRBV6-5, the J call TRBJ2-3, with D possibly TRBD2 on 6 matching bases. Trimming stripped 6 bases from V and 3 bases from J, with 16 bases between. This CDR3 comprises 15 residues. Germline CDR1 is MNHEY and CDR2 is SVGAGI.